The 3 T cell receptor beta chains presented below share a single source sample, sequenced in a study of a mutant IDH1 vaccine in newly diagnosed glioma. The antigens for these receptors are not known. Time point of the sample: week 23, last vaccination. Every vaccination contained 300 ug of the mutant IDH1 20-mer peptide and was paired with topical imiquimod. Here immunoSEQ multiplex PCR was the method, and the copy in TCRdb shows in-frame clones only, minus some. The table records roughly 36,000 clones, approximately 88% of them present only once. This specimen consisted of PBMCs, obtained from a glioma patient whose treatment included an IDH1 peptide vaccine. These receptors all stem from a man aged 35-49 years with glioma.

The CDR3 loop is CASSYSGWSYEQYF. The CDR3 bases are TGTGCCAGCAGTTACTCGGGGTGGTCCTACGAGCAGTACTTC. This chain connects TRBV6-5 to TRBJ2-7; D call uncertain. The germline V and J ends were trimmed by 0 bases and 1 base, with 7 bases remaining between them. Germline CDR1 MNHEY, CDR2 SVGAGI. This CDR3 contains 14 residues.

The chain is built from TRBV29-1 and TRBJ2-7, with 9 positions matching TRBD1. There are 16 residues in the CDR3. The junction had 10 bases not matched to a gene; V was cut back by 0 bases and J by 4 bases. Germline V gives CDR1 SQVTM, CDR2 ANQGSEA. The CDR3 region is CSVEDQPDRGGYEQYF. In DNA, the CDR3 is TGCAGCGTTGAAGATCAGCCGGACAGGGGTGGATACGAGCAGTACTTC.

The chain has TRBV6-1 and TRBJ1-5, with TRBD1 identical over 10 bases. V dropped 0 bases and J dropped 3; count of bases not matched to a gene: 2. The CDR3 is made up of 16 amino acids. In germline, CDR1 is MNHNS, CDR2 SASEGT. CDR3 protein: CASSEAGTGVNQPQHF. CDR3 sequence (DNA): TGTGCCAGCAGTGAAGCAGGGACAGGGGTCAATCAGCCCCAGCATTTT.